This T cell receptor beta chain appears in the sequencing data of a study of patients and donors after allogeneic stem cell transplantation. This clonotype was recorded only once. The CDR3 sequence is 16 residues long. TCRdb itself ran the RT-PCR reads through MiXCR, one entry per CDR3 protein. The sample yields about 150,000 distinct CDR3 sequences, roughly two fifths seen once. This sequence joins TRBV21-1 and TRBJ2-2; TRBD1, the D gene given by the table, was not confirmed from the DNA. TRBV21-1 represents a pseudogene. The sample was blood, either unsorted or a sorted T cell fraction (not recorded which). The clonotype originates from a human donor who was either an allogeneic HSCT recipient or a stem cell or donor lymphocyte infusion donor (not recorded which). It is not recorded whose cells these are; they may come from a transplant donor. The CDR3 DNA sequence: TGTGCCAGCAGCAGCCGGGACAGAAACCAAACCGGGGAGCTGTTTTTT. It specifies CASSSRDRNQTGELFF.